Here is one TCR beta chain with its context. CDR1 SEHNR and CDR2 FQNEAQ come from the germline V gene (reference sequence). V lost 5 bases and J lost 0, with 11 bases in between. The CDR3 has 15 residues. Per the study methods: The authors estimated nucleated cell counts from reference gene primer amplification. Using immunoSEQ multiplex PCR, the repertoire was profiled, and TCRdb retains in-frame clones only, with some absent. V and J calls and clone size are copied from that table; D and trimming were computed from the DNA. This table has 200,000 or so clones, around 80% appearing once. These data come from a study of blood T cell repertoires in COVID-19. Study information: Material from acute and convalescent COVID-19 was sourced from the United States, Italy and Spain. T cells, B-cell-depleted T cells, or PBMCs provided the cDNA or gDNA that served as material.

Sequenced input: peripheral blood. This sequence was found in a human donor in a cohort sampled during active COVID-19. V gene TRBV7-9 combines with J gene TRBJ2-4; D is possibly TRBD1 (7 bases). In nucleotides, the CDR3 is TGTGCCAGCAGCCCAGGGGGACTAGCCAAAAACATTCAGTACTTC. Amino acid sequence: CASSPGGLAKNIQYF.